The rows below give T cell receptor beta chains drawn from one sample of a study of cytomegalovirus exposure and HLA in healthy donors. Some clones are missing from TCRdb's copy, which holds only in-frame ones; the method was immunoSEQ multiplex PCR. The sample carries about 93,000 clones, approximately 68% recorded once. The sequencing sample was made of PBMCs. These receptors originate from a boy aged 10-17 years in good health and CMV-seropositive. Each CDR3 is given with its conserved first and last residue. The order of the fields is D gene, V gene, clone size, J gene, CDR3 DNA, CDR3 protein. D genes are given only for firm matches. Not every row has a clone size; where given, it reads once, few, many or a size class.

d_call: NA
v_call: TRBV6-5
clone_size: NA
j_call: TRBJ2-7
cdr3_nt: TGTGCCAGCAGTTTTGGTAGCGGAGTCTACGAGCAGTACTTC
cdr3_aa: CASSFGSGVYEQYF

d_call: NA
v_call: TRBV25-1
clone_size: NA
j_call: TRBJ1-2
cdr3_nt: TGTGCCAGCAGTGAACAGCGTGGCCAGACCTATGGCTACACCTTC
cdr3_aa: CASSEQRGQTYGYTF

d_call: NA
v_call: TRBV5-1
clone_size: few
j_call: TRBJ1-3
cdr3_nt: TGCGCCAGCAGCTTGGCGTTCTCTGGAAACACCATATATTTT
cdr3_aa: CASSLAFSGNTIYF

d_call: TRBD1
v_call: TRBV2
clone_size: few
j_call: TRBJ1-5
cdr3_nt: TGTGCCAGCAGTGAATTGAGACAGGGCGAATATAGCAATCAGCCCCAGCATTTT
cdr3_aa: CASSELRQGEYSNQPQHF

d_call: TRBD1
v_call: TRBV6-1
clone_size: NA
j_call: TRBJ2-2
cdr3_nt: TGTACCCAGGGGGACAGGGGTTTTGCCGGGGAGCTGTTTTTT
cdr3_aa: CTQGDRGFAGELFF

d_call: TRBD1
v_call: TRBV7-6
clone_size: once
j_call: TRBJ2-7
cdr3_nt: TGTGCCAGCAGCTCCGAGGATGGCAGGGGGCTATACGAGCAGTACTTC
cdr3_aa: CASSSEDGRGLYEQYF

d_call: NA
v_call: TRBV9
clone_size: NA
j_call: TRBJ2-1
cdr3_nt: TGTGCCAGCAGCGAACACAGGGTTCGTGGCAATGAGCAGTTCTTC
cdr3_aa: CASSEHRVRGNEQFF

d_call: NA
v_call: TRBV6-9
clone_size: NA
j_call: TRBJ2-7
cdr3_nt: TGTGCCAGCAGTTATCCCCCTGTGTCCAGCTCCTACGAGCAGTACTTC
cdr3_aa: CASSYPPVSSSYEQYF

d_call: TRBD2
v_call: TRBV7-9
clone_size: NA
j_call: TRBJ2-7
cdr3_nt: TGTGCCAGCAGCTCCCGACTAGCGGGGTTCAACGAGCAGTACTTC
cdr3_aa: CASSSRLAGFNEQYF

d_call: TRBD1
v_call: TRBV5-1
clone_size: NA
j_call: TRBJ1-2
cdr3_nt: TGCGCCAGCAGCTTGGAACAGGGGGCTTACTATGGCTACCCCTTC
cdr3_aa: CASSLEQGAYYGYPF

d_call: NA
v_call: TRBV5-4
clone_size: few
j_call: TRBJ2-7
cdr3_nt: TGTGCCAGCAGCCCGACATCGTCCTACGAGCAGTACTTC
cdr3_aa: CASSPTSSYEQYF

d_call: TRBD1
v_call: TRBV25-1
clone_size: few
j_call: TRBJ2-7
cdr3_nt: TGTGCCAGCAGTGAATCCGGGACAGTGAGACTCTACGAGCAGTACTTC
cdr3_aa: CASSESGTVRLYEQYF

d_call: TRBD2
v_call: TRBV6-6
clone_size: NA
j_call: TRBJ2-1
cdr3_nt: TGTGCCAGCAGTGTAAGCGGGGGCTTCAATGAGCAGTTCTTC
cdr3_aa: CASSVSGGFNEQFF

d_call: TRBD2
v_call: TRBV13
clone_size: NA
j_call: TRBJ2-3
cdr3_nt: TGTGCCAGCAGCCCCGAAGCGGGAGGGCCAGATACGCAGTATTTT
cdr3_aa: CASSPEAGGPDTQYF

d_call: TRBD2
v_call: TRBV5-4
clone_size: few
j_call: TRBJ2-7
cdr3_nt: TGTGCCAGCAGTCAGGAGGGCGGGAGGCGCACCTACGAGCAGTACTTC
cdr3_aa: CASSQEGGRRTYEQYF

d_call: TRBD2
v_call: TRBV30
clone_size: few
j_call: TRBJ2-3
cdr3_nt: TGTGCCTGGGTGCTAGCGGGAACAGATACGCAGTATTTT
cdr3_aa: CAWVLAGTDTQYF

d_call: NA
v_call: TRBV5-1
clone_size: once
j_call: TRBJ2-4
cdr3_nt: TGCGCCAGCAGCCTGAATACAGCCAAATCCGGAAACATTCAGTACTTC
cdr3_aa: CASSLNTAKSGNIQYF

d_call: TRBD1
v_call: TRBV5-6
clone_size: few
j_call: TRBJ1-6
cdr3_nt: TGTGCCAGCAGCCCAAGACAGGGGAGGGATTCACCCCTCCACTTT
cdr3_aa: CASSPRQGRDSPLHF

d_call: TRBD2
v_call: TRBV10-2
clone_size: NA
j_call: TRBJ2-1
cdr3_nt: TGCGCCAGCAGGGTGACTAGCGGGAGATTCTCCTACAATGAGCAGTTCTTC
cdr3_aa: CASRVTSGRFSYNEQFF

d_call: NA
v_call: TRBV28
clone_size: NA
j_call: TRBJ1-2
cdr3_nt: TGTGCCAGCAGTTTAGGCCTCGGGGGTGACTATGGCTACACCTTC
cdr3_aa: CASSLGLGGDYGYTF

d_call: NA
v_call: TRBV18
clone_size: few
j_call: TRBJ1-1
cdr3_nt: TGTGCCAGCTCACTACCCACCTTCGAAGGGACACACTTT
cdr3_aa: CASSLPTFEGTHF

d_call: NA
v_call: TRBV7-2
clone_size: NA
j_call: TRBJ1-5
cdr3_nt: TGTGCCAGCAGCACAGGGACACTCCGCAATCAGCCCCAGCATTTT
cdr3_aa: CASSTGTLRNQPQHF

d_call: TRBD2
v_call: TRBV7-9
clone_size: NA
j_call: TRBJ2-1
cdr3_nt: TGTGCCAGCAGCAGGACTAGCGGGGGGGCCGATGAGCAGTTCTTC
cdr3_aa: CASSRTSGGADEQFF

d_call: TRBD2
v_call: TRBV5-1
clone_size: NA
j_call: TRBJ2-7
cdr3_nt: TGCGCCAGCAGCTTGGCGGGACTAGCGGGGGGTACCTACGAGCAGTACTTC
cdr3_aa: CASSLAGLAGGTYEQYF

d_call: TRBD1
v_call: TRBV19
clone_size: few
j_call: TRBJ1-5
cdr3_nt: TGTGCCAGTAGTATGACAGGGGGCTCTCAGCCCCAGCATTTT
cdr3_aa: CASSMTGGSQPQHF

d_call: NA
v_call: TRBV6-5
clone_size: NA
j_call: TRBJ2-2
cdr3_nt: TGTGCCAGCAGTCCTAGCGCTCCCGGGGAGCTGTTTTTT
cdr3_aa: CASSPSAPGELFF

d_call: NA
v_call: TRBV4-1
clone_size: NA
j_call: TRBJ2-6
cdr3_nt: TGCGCCAGCAGCCAAGTGGTGGCGGTCGGGGCCAACGTCCTGACTTTC
cdr3_aa: CASSQVVAVGANVLTF